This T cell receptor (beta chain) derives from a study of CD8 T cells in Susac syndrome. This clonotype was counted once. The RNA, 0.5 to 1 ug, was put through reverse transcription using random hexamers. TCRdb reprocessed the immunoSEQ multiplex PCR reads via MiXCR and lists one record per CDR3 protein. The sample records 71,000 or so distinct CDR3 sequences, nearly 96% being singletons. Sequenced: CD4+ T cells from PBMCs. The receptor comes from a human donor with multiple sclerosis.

The CDR3 here is CASTTGGETQYF. In DNA, the CDR3 is TGTGCCAGCACTACGGGGGGGGAGACCCAGTACTTC. V gene TRBV3-1 combines with J gene TRBJ2-5, with 8 bases matching TRBD2. Germline V gives CDR1 LGHDT, CDR2 YNNKEL (reference sequence). This CDR3 has 12 residues. J lost 5 bases, V lost 7 bases, and 3 bases had no gene match.